The rows below give T cell receptor beta chains drawn from one sample of a study of control samples from healthy donors and cancer patients. This table comes from immunoSEQ multiplex PCR, and its TCRdb copy is limited to in-frame clones, with some not included. The sample lists around 190,000 clones; 90% to 95% were seen once. The sequenced sample was blood. Receptor source: a man aged 30-40 years in good health. CDR3s leave out the opening cysteine and the closing phenylalanine or tryptophan.

len	v_gene	j_gene	CDR3aa
11	TRBV23-1	TRBJ1-5	ASSGQGNQPQH
13	TRBV14	TRBJ2-7	ASSQVGRAHYEQY
13	TRBV15	TRBJ1-3	AASRDSVSGNTIY
11	TRBV6-8	TRBJ1-1	ASSRDLNTEAF
11	TRBV11-2	TRBJ2-2	ASSFPIGGELF
14	TRBV19	TRBJ1-5	ASNVWDGVGNQPQH
14	TRBV28	TRBJ1-5	ASSLWTPQGNQPQH
14	TRBV25-1	TRBJ2-3	ASSVPGTGDAYTQY
13	TRBV30	TRBJ1-6	AWSGQGRRESPLH
13	TRBV7-2	TRBJ2-2	ASSRGPANTGELF
12	TRBV4-1	TRBJ1-1	ASSQDWGDTEAF
13	TRBV5-1	TRBJ1-1	ASSRQGFMNTEAF
12	TRBV5-1	TRBJ1-4	ASSAGTGEEKLF
11	TRBV6-1	TRBJ2-3	ASSERGADTQY
11	TRBV5-1	TRBJ2-3	ASSPRVTDTQY
12	TRBV28	TRBJ1-3	ASTKGGGGNTIY
14	TRBV5-1	TRBJ1-1	ASSLAGGPSSTEAF
13	TRBV7-9	TRBJ1-1	ASSTRQGMNTEAF
14	TRBV5-1	TRBJ2-1	ASSLPASGEGDEQF